This T cell receptor (beta chain) was identified during a study of PD-1 blockade in classical Hodgkin lymphoma. Background on the study: Once every 2 weeks, patients received intravenous nivolumab at 3 mg/kg.

Described time point: cycle 4 day 1 (C4D1), after more than five weeks of nivolumab. Exposure to brentuximab vedotin varied, and each patient had relapsed following autologous stem cell transplantation. Sequencing was performed with immunoSEQ multiplex PCR; in TCRdb, only in-frame clones are kept and a portion is missing. The sample holds just under 65,000 clones, roughly 89% seen once. The source was peripheral blood mononuclear cells (PBMCs), collected before the fourth cycle of nivolumab. This TCR derives from a human donor with classical Hodgkin lymphoma.

The CDR3 nucleotides read TGTGCCAGCAGCGGCAGGGGAGAGCAGTTCTTC. Translation gives CASSGRGEQFF. The rearrangement joins TRBV7-9 to TRBJ2-1, with a possible D match to TRBD1 (6 bases). CDR1 and CDR2 from the germline V gene are SEHNR and FQNEAQ (reference sequence). This CDR3 region has 11 residues. Trimming cost V 5 bases and J 10 bases, with 9 bases left between them. Variable domain in full (rest from reference TRBV7-9 and TRBJ2-1): DTGVSQNPRHKITKRGQNVTFRCDPISEHNRLYWYRQTLGQGPEFLTYFQNEAQLEKSRLLSDRFSAERPKGSFSTLEIQRTEQGDSAMYLCASSGRGEQFFGPGTRLTVL.